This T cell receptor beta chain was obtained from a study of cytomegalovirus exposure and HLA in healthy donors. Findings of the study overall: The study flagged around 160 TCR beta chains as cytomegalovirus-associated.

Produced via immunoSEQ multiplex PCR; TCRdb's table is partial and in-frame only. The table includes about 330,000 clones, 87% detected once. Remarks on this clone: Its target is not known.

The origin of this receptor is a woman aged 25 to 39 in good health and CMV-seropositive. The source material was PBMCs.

The CDR3 coding sequence is TGTGCCAGCAGTTTAATGAGACAGGGCCTTGGGTATGGCTACACCTTC. Protein sequence: CASSLMRQGLGYGYTF. This chain connects TRBV28 to TRBJ1-2; 7 bases match TRBD1. The CDR3 totals 16 residues. J lost 5 bases, V lost 2 bases, and 11 bases had no gene match. From germline, CDR1 is MDHEN and CDR2 SYDVKM.